Below, 12 T cell receptor beta chains from the same sample are listed, as sequenced in a study of shared clonotypes between healthy human individuals. The assay was immunoSEQ multiplex PCR, and TCRdb's table has in-frame clones only and misses some. The sample shows some 2,500,000 clones, less than 95% of them seen only once. Sequenced input: naive CD4+ T cells from PBMCs. Subset meaning: CD45RA+ positively selected. The source is a man aged 18 to 29 in good health. Some clones in this sample may be carry-over from other donors' samples.

The J gene is TRBJ2-5, the V gene TRBV9; D tentatively fits TRBD1 or TRBD2 (5 bases each). Germline V CDR1 and CDR2: SGDLS, YYNGEE. The CDR3 sequence is 16 residues long. Trimming took 0 bases from V and 1 from J, leaving 13 bases between them. In nucleotides, the CDR3 is TGTGCCAGCAGCGTAGATGTGGGACCGGGCCAAGAGACCCAGTACTTC. Protein: CASSVDVGPGQETQYF.

V usage is TRBV5-4 and J usage is TRBJ2-6; the match to TRBD1 covers 9 bases. V was pared by 2 bases and J by 1 base, with 1 base of the junction left unmatched. The CDR3 runs 16 residues. CDR1 and CDR2 from the germline V gene are SGHNT and YYREEE (reference sequence). CDR3 in amino acids: CASSLQGASGANVLTF. In nucleotides, the CDR3 is TGTGCCAGCAGCTTACAGGGGGCTTCTGGGGCCAACGTCCTGACTTTC.

The chain combines TRBV28 with TRBJ2-3, with TRBD2 identical over 10 bases. This CDR3 has 17 residues. Germline values: CDR1 MDHEN, CDR2 SYDVKM. V trimming: 4 bases; J trimming: 1 base; junction bases outside the gene matches: 8. CDR3 in amino acids: CASSSPRTSGRTDTQYF. CDR3 DNA: TGTGCCAGCAGTTCCCCCCGGACTAGCGGACGCACAGATACGCAGTATTTT.

The J gene is TRBJ1-2, the V gene TRBV6-5, with D hard to call. With 7 bases removed from V and 4 bases from J, the gap between germline ends came to 13 bases. CDR1 is MNHEY and CDR2 is SVGAGI in the germline V gene. This CDR3 is built from 13 residues. The CDR3 bases are TGTGCCAGCATACAACGGGCAGCCTATGGCTACACCTTC. Translated: CASIQRAAYGYTF.

The rearrangement links TRBV11-2 to TRBJ2-7; unclear D gene. CDR1 SGHAT and CDR2 FQNNGV come from the germline V gene. The CDR3 is made up of 15 amino acids. V was trimmed by 4 bases and J by 0 bases, leaving 13 bases between them. The CDR3 reads CASSWVGERSYEQYF. The CDR3 DNA is TGTGCCAGCAGCTGGGTGGGTGAGCGCTCCTACGAGCAGTACTTC.

The gene calls are TRBV15 and TRBJ2-1; possibly TRBD1 or TRBD2 for D (5 bases each). This CDR3 has 14 amino acids. Germline loops: CDR1 LNHNV, CDR2 YYDKDF (reference sequence). Trimming took 0 bases from V and 6 from J, leaving 9 bases between them. The CDR3 nucleotides read TGTGCCACCAGCAGAGACAGGGCGGGCAATGAGCAGTTCTTC. It yields the protein CATSRDRAGNEQFF.

Worth noting for this clone: Within the sample, other DNA sequences also encode this same CDR3. This chain uses TRBV7-9 with TRBJ2-5; 9 positions match TRBD1. The CDR3 totals 14 residues. Trimming at V came to 2 bases and at J to 4 bases, leaving 2 bases not matched to a gene. CDR1 is SEHNR and CDR2 is FQNEAQ in the germline V gene (reference sequence). CDR3 bases: TGTGCCAGCAGCTTAATGGGACAGGGAGAGACCCAGTACTTC. Protein sequence: CASSLMGQGETQYF.

The chain joins TRBV5-4 to TRBJ2-3; D perhaps matches TRBD2 (6 bases). Germline V CDR1 and CDR2: SGHNT, YYREEE (reference sequence). V was clipped by 5 bases and J by 5 bases, with 15 bases between them. The CDR3 has 14 amino acids. The CDR3 protein is CASRGGAGGDTQYF. DNA of the CDR3: TGTGCCAGCAGAGGAGGGGCTGGAGGAGATACGCAGTATTTT.

The V gene is TRBV29-1, the J gene TRBJ2-7; the D gene could be TRBD1 or TRBD2 (6 bases each). CDR3 length: 14 amino acids. The germline V gene has CDR1 SQVTM and CDR2 ANQGSEA. The V and J ends lost 4 bases and 5 bases respectively, with 18 bases between them. The DNA for the CDR3 is TGCAGCGTTGCCCCTGGCCTGGGGGGCCACGAGCAGTACTTC. It codes for CSVAPGLGGHEQYF.

This clone was seen at least ten times. V gene TRBV2 combines with J gene TRBJ2-1; D not certain. Trimming shortened V by 5 bases and J by 10 bases, and 15 bases separated the two germline ends. Germline CDR1 is SNHLY and CDR2 is FYNNEI. This CDR3 has 13 amino acids. The CDR3: CASSQDVLGEQFF. The CDR3 nucleotides read TGTGCCAGCAGTCAGGACGTCTTAGGGGAGCAGTTCTTC.

The gene calls are TRBV7-9 and TRBJ1-1; no clear D gene. Germline V gene sequence: CDR1 SEHNR, CDR2 FQNEAQ (reference sequence). Trimming removed 3 bases at V and 10 bases at J, with 12 bases between. The CDR3 runs 12 residues. Written as DNA, the CDR3 is TGTGCCAGCAGCTTGGAAGTCAAAGGAGCTTTCTTT. This gives the protein CASSLEVKGAFF.

The V gene is TRBV10-2, the J gene TRBJ1-5; the D is unclear. The CDR3 runs to 12 residues. Between the trimmed V and J ends, which lost 3 bases and 6 bases, there was a span of 6 bases. Germline CDR1 is WSHSY and CDR2 is SAAADI. The CDR3 DNA follows: TGCGCCAGCAGTGATCGTACTCAGCCCCAGCATTTT. This codes for CASSDRTQPQHF.